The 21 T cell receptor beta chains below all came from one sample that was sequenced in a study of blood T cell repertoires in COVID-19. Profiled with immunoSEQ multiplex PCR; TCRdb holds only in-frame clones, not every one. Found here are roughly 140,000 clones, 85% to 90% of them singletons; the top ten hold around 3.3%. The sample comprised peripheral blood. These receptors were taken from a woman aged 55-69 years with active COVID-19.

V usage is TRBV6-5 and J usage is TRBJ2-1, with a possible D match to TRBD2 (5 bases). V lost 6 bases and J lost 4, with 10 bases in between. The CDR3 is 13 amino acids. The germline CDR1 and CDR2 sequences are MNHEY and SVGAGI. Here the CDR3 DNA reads TGTGCCAGCAGATTAGGACTTTACAATGAGCAGTTCTTC. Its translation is CASRLGLYNEQFF.

CDR3: CASRTSNTGVNTEAFF. The CDR3 coding sequence is TGTGCCAGCAGAACCTCAAATACAGGGGTCAACACTGAAGCTTTCTTT. The V gene is TRBV28, the J gene TRBJ1-1; 7 bases align to TRBD1. V trimming: 6 bases; J trimming: 2 bases; junction bases outside the gene matches: 12. The CDR3 has 16 amino acids. Germline CDR1 MDHEN, CDR2 SYDVKM. The full variable domain, with the rest looked up from reference TRBV28 and TRBJ1-1, is DVKVTQSSRYLVKRTGEKVFLECVQDMDHENMFWYRQDPGLGLRLIYFSYDVKMKEKGDIPEGYSVSREKKERFSLILESASTNQTSMYLCASRTSNTGVNTEAFFGQGTRLTVV.

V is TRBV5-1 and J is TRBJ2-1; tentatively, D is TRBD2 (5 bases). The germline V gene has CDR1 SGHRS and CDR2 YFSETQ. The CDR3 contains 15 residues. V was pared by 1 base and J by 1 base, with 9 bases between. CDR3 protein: CASSLSGKSYNEQFF. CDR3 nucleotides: TGCGCCAGCAGCTTGTCGGGAAAATCCTACAATGAGCAGTTCTTC.

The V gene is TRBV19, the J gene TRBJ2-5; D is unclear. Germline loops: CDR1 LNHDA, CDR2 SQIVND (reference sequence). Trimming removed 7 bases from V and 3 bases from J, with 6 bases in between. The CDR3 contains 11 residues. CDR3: CASKEEETQYF. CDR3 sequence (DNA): TGTGCCAGTAAAGAGGAAGAGACCCAGTACTTC.

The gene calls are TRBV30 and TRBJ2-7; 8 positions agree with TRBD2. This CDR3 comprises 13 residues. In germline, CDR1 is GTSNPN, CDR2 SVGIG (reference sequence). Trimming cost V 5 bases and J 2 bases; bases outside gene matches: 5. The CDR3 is CAWAGTRAYEQYF. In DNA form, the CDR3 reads TGTGCCTGGGCCGGGACTAGAGCCTACGAGCAGTACTTC.

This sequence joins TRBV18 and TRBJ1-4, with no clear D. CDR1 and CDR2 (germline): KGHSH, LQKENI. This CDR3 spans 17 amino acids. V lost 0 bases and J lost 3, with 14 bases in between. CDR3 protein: CASSPPTRGASNEKLFF. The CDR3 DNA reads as TGTGCCAGCTCACCACCGACCCGAGGAGCTTCTAATGAAAAACTGTTTTTT.

CDR3 in DNA: TGTGCCAGTACAACCACAGAACTTAATGAAAAACTGTTTTTT. Translation gives CASTTTELNEKLFF. This sequence joins TRBV19 and TRBJ1-4, with D unresolved. CDR1 is LNHDA and CDR2 is SQIVND in the germline V gene (reference sequence). Between the trimmed V and J ends, which lost 7 bases and 4 bases, there was a span of 13 bases. The CDR3 is 14 amino acids.

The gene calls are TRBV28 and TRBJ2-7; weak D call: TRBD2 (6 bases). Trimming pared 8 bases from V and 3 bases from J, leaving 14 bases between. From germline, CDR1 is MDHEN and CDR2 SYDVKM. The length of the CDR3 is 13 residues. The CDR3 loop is CASGQGRNYEQYF. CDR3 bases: TGTGCCAGCGGACAAGGGAGGAACTACGAGCAGTACTTC.

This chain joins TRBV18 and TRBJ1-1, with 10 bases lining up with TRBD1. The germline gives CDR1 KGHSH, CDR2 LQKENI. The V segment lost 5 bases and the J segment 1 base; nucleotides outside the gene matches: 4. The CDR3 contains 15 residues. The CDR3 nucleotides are TGTGCCAGCTCAACCCGGACAGGGGGGAACACTGAAGCTTTCTTT. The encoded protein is CASSTRTGGNTEAFF.

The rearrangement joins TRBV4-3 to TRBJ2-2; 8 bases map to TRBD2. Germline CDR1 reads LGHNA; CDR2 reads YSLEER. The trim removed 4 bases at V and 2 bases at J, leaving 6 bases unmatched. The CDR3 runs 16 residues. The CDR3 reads CASSRGSGTNTGELFF. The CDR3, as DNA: TGCGCCAGCAGCCGCGGTAGCGGGACTAACACCGGGGAGCTGTTTTTT.

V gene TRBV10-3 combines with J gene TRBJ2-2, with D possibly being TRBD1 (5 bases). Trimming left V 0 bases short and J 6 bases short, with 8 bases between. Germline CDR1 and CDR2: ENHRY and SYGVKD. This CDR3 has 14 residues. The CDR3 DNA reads TGTGCCATCAGTGAGTCAGGGGTCTCCGGGGAGCTGTTTTTT. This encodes CAISESGVSGELFF.

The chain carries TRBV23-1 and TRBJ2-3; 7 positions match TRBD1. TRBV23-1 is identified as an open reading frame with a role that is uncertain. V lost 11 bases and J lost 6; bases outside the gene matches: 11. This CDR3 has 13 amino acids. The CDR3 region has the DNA TGCGCCGGCCGGGGACAGCGTCGGGATACGCAGTATTTT. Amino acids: CAGRGQRRDTQYF.

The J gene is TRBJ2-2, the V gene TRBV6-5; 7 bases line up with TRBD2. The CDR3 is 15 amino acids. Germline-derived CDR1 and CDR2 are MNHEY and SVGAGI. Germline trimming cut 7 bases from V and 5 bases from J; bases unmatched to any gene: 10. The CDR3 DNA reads TGTGCCAGCACAAAAGGGCGGGAGAGGACCGGGGAGCTGTTTTTT. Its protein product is CASTKGRERTGELFF.

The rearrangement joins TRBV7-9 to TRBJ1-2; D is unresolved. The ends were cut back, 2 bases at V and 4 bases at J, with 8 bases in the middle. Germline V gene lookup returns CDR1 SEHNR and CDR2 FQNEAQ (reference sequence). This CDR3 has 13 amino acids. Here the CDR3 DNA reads TGTGCCAGCAGCTTATCCACGGGCTATGGCTACACCTTC. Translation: CASSLSTGYGYTF.

As DNA, the CDR3 is TGTGCCAGCAGGGGCAGGGTGGACCATAATTCACCCCTCCACTTT. Its protein is CASRGRVDHNSPLHF. The chain has TRBV27 and TRBJ1-6, with D maybe TRBD1 (5 bases). The CDR3 is 15 residues long. Trimming shortened V by 6 bases and J by 5 bases, and 14 bases separated the two germline ends. CDR1 and CDR2 from the germline V gene are MNHEY and SMNVEV (reference sequence).

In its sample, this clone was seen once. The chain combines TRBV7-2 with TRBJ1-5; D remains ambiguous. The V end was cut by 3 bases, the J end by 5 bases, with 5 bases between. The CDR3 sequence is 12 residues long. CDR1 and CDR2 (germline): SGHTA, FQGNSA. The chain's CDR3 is CASSLRDQPQHF. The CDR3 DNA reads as TGTGCCAGCAGCTTGCGAGATCAGCCCCAGCATTTT.

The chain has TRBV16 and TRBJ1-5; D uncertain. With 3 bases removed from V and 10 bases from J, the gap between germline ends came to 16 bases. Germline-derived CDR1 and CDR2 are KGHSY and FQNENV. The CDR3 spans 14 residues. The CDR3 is CASSHRQAVNPQHF. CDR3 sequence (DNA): TGTGCCAGCAGCCACCGGCAGGCCGTGAACCCCCAGCATTTT.

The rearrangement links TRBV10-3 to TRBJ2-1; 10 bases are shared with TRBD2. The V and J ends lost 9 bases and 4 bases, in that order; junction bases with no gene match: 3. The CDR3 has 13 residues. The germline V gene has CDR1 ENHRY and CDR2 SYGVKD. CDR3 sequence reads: CAIGLAAYNEQFF. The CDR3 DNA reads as TGTGCCATAGGACTAGCGGCTTACAATGAGCAGTTCTTC.

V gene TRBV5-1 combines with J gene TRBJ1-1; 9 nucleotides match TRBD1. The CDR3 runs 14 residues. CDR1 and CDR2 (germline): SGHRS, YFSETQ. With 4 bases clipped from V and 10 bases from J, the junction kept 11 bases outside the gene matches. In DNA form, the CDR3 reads TGCGCCAGCAGCCCTACAGGGGGCGTGGTGCGAGCTTTCTTT. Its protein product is CASSPTGGVVRAFF.

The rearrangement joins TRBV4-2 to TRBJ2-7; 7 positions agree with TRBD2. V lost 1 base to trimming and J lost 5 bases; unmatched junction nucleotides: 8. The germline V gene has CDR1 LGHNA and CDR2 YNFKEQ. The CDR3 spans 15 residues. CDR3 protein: CASSQGGGRVHEQYF. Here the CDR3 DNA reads TGTGCCAGCAGCCAAGGGGGCGGGAGAGTCCACGAGCAGTACTTC.

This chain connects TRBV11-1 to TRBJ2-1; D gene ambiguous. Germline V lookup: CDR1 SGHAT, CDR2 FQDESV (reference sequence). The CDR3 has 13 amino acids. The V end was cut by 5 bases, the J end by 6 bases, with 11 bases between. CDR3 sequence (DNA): TGTGCCAGCAGCAAATCTGGCAGCAATGAGCAGTTCTTC. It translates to CASSKSGSNEQFF.